The source of this T cell receptor (beta chain) is a study of T cell repertoires in cytomegalovirus infection. Study-wide background: Selection of CMV epitopes for the study included recently identified HLA-C-restricted and well-studied HLA-B-restricted ones. Public signatures in TCR beta pointed to CMV infection and matching HLA type. General observations from the study: Using cumulative public TCR beta family frequency, the authors identified those who carried CMV together with the relevant HLA.

Germline CDR1 is SEHNR and CDR2 is FQNEAQ (reference sequence). With V trimmed by 7 bases and J by 9 bases, 15 bases remained unmatched. CDR3 length: 15 residues. TCRdb recomputed calls from the reads with MiXCR, one row per CDR3 protein. The profile shows some 560,000 distinct CDR3 sequences, almost 40% of them singletons. In regard to this clonotype: Antigen specificity is unknown.

Specimen: cultured PBMCs, collected from culture after CMV antigen stimulation. The V gene is TRBV7-9, the J gene TRBJ2-1; 7 positions match TRBD1. The sequence was obtained from a human donor in good health (CMV status not recorded). Some clones in this sample may be carry-over from other donors' samples. The CDR3 DNA reads TGTGCCAGCAAAACCACCGGGACAGACTTAGGTGAGCAGTTCTTC. Protein product: CASKTTGTDLGEQFF.